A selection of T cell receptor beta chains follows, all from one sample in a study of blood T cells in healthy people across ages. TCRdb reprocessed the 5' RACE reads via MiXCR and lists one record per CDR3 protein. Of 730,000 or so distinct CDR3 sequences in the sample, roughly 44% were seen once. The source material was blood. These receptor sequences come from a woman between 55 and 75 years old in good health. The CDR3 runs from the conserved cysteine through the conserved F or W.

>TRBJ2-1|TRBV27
CASSRDRGDYNEQFF
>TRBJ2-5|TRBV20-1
CSPLRVGETQYF
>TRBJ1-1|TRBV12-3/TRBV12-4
CASSLFSVEAFF
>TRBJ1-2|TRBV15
CATSRRDRGGYTF
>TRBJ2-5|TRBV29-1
CSVDGAGGNEQYF
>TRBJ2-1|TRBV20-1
CSANGGDFNNEQFF
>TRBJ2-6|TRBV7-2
CASSPRGPGANVLTF
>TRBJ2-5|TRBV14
CASSQDGNGRTQETQYF
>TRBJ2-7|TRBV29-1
CSPPLGFDNEQYF
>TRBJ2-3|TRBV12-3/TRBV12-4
CASSRTSGNPDTQYF
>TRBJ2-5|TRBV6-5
CAGKKTGEGPETQYF
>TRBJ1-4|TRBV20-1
CSASQGATTNEKLFF
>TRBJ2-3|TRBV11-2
CASSLGDPSTDTQYF
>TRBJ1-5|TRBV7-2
CASSFGGLSNQPQHF
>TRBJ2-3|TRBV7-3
CASSLTGQGTDTQYF
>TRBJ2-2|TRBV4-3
CASSQGRTSATGELFF
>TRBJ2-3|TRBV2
CASGPRDTQYF
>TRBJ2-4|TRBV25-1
CASSELDRADKDIQYF
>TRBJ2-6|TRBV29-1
CSVVGASSRSGANVLTF
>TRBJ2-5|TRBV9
CASSVGTGGGGETQYF
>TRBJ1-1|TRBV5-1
CASTPSVGAGTEAFF
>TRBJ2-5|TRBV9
CASSVTSSGGRYQETQYF
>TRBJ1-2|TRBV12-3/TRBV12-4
CASGPPGQGAGGYTF
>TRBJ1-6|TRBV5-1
CASSLAQGARVRGSPLHF